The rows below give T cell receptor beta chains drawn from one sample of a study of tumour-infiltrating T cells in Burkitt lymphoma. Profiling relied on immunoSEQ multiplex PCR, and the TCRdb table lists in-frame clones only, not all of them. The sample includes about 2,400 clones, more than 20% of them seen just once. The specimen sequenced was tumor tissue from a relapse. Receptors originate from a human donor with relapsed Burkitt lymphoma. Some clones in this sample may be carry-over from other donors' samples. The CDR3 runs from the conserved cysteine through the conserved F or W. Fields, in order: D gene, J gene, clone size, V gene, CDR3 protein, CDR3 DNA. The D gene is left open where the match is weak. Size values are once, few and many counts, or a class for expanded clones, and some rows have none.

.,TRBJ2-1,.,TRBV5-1,CASSLEGPHRFF,TGCGCCAGCAGTTTGGAAGGACCCCACCGGTTCTTC
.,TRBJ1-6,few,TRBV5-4,CASSSELIVSSPLHF,TGTGCCAGCAGCTCGGAGCTCATTGTCAGTTCACCCCTCCACTTT
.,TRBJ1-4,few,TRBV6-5,CASSYLGANEKLFF,TGTGCCAGCAGTTACTTAGGGGCTAATGAAAAACTGTTTTTT
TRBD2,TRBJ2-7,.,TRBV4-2,CASSPWGAGHHYEQYF,TGTGCCAGCAGCCCTTGGGGAGCGGGGCACCACTACGAGCAGTACTTC
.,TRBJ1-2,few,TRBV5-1,CASSGGDGPNGYTF,TGCGCCAGCAGCGGAGGGGACGGTCCAAATGGCTACACCTTC
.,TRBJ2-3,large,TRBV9,CASSVDGNTDTQYF,TGTGCCAGCAGCGTAGATGGGAACACAGATACGCAGTATTTT
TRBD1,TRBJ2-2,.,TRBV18,CASSPRQGKNTGELFF,TGTGCCAGCTCCCCCAGACAGGGAAAGAACACCGGGGAGCTGTTTTTT
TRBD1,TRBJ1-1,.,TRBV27,CASSLTRTGANTEAFF,TGTGCCAGCAGTTTGACCCGGACAGGCGCCAACACTGAAGCTTTCTTT
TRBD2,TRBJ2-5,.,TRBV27,CASSPRGGGGYQETQYF,TGTGCCAGCAGTCCCCGGGGGGGCGGGGGGTACCAAGAGACCCAGTACTTC
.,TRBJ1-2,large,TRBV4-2,CASSHPSDGQNYGYTF,TGTGCCAGCAGCCACCCCTCCGACGGGCAGAACTATGGCTACACCTTC
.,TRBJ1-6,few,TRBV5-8,CASSFRANSPLHF,TGTGCCAGCAGCTTCCGGGCTAATTCACCCCTCCACTTT
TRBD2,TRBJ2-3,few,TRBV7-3,CASSPRLAASPDTQYF,TGTGCCAGCAGCCCCCGACTAGCAGCTTCACCAGATACGCAGTATTTT
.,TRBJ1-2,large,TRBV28,CATTTQKLKEVYGTRHYGYTF,TGTGCCACCACAACACAGAAGCTTAAGGAGGTTTACGGTACAAGGCACTATGGCTACACCTTC
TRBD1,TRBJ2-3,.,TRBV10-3,CAISESTGGGTDTQYF,TGTGCCATCAGTGAGTCAACAGGGGGCGGCACAGATACGCAGTATTTT